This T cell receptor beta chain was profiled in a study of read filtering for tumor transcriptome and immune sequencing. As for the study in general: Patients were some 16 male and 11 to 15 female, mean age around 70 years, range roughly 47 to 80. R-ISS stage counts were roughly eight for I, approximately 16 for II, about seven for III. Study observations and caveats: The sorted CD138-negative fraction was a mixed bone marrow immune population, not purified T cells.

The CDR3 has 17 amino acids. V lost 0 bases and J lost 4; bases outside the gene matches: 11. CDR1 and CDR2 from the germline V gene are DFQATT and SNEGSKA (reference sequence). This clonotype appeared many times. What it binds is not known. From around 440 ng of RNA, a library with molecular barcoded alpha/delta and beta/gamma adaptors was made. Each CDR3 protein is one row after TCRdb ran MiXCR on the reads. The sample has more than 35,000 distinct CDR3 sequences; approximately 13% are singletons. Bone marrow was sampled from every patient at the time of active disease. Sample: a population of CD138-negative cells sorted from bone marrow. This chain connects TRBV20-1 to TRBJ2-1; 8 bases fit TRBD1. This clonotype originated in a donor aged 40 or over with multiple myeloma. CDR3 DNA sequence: TGCAGTGCTAGAGACAAGGGACAGGCAAGAATATACAATGAGCAGTTCTTC. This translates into CSARDKGQARIYNEQFF.